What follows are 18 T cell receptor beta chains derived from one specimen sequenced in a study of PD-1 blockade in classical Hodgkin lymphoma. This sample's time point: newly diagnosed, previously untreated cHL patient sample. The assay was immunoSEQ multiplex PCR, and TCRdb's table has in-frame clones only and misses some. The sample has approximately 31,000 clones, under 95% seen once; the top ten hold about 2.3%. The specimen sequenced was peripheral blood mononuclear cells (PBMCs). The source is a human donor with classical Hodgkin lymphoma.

CDR3 DNA sequence: TGTGCCACAGGTAAAGCGGGAGGGCCTTTGAATGAGCAGTTCTTC. It codes for CATGKAGGPLNEQFF. The gene calls are TRBV28 and TRBJ2-1; 10 bases line up with TRBD2. The length of the CDR3 is 15 residues. Germline V CDR1 and CDR2: MDHEN, SYDVKM. V was clipped by 10 bases and J by 7 bases; unmatched bases: 13. The variable domain in full, completed from reference TRBV28 and TRBJ2-1, reads DVKVTQSSRYLVKRTGEKVFLECVQDMDHENMFWYRQDPGLGLRLIYFSYDVKMKEKGDIPEGYSVSREKKERFSLILESASTNQTSMYLCATGKAGGPLNEQFFGPGTRLTVL.

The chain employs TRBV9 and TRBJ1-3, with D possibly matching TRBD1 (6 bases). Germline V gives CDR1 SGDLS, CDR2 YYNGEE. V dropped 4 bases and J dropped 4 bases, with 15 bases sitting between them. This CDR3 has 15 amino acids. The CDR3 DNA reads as TGTGCCAGCAGCCCGGACAGTTCGGGCGGAAACACCATATATTTT. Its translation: CASSPDSSGGNTIYF.

CDR3 sequence reads: CAWSTGTGSTDTQYF. For the CDR3, the DNA is TGTGCCTGGAGTACCGGGACAGGGAGCACAGATACGCAGTATTTT. The rearrangement links TRBV30 to TRBJ2-3, with 9 bases fitting TRBD1. The trim removed 2 bases at V and 0 bases at J, leaving 3 bases unmatched. Germline V gene sequence: CDR1 GTSNPN, CDR2 SVGIG (reference sequence). This CDR3 has 15 amino acids.

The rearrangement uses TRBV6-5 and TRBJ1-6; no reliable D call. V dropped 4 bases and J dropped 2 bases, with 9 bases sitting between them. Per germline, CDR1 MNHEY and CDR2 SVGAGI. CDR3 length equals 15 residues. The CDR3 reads CASSFRTAYNSPLHF. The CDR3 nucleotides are TGTGCCAGCAGTTTTCGGACCGCCTATAATTCACCCCTCCACTTT.

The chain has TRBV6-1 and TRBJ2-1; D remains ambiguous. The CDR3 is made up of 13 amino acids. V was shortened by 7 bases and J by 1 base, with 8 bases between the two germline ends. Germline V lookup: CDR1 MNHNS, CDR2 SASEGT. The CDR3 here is CASNSGSYNEQFF. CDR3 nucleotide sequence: TGTGCCAGCAATTCCGGTTCCTACAATGAGCAGTTCTTC.

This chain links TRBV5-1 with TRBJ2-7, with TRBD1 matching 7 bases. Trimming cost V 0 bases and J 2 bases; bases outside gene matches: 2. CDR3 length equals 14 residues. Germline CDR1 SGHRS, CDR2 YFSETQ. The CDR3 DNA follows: TGCGCCAGCAGCTTGGTGACAGGGACCTACGAGCAGTACTTC. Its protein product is CASSLVTGTYEQYF.

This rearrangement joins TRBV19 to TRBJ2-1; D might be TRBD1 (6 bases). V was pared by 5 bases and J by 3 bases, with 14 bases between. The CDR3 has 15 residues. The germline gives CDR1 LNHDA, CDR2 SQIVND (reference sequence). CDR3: CASSGRTAYYNEQFF. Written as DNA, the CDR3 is TGTGCCAGTAGTGGACGGACAGCCTACTACAATGAGCAGTTCTTC.

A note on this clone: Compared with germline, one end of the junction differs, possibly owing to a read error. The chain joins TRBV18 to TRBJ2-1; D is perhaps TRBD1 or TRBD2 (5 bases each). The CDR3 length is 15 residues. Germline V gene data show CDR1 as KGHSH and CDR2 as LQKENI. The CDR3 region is CASSPQNRGANEQFF. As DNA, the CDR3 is TGTGCCAGCTCCCCACAGAACCGAGGGGCCAATGAGCAGTTCTTC.

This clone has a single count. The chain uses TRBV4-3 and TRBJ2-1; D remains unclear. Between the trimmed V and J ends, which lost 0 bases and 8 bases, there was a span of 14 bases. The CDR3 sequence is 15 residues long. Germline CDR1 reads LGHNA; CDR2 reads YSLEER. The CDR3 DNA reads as TGCGCCAGCAGCCAAGAACCCACGGGTAGGGATGAGCAGTTCTTC. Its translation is CASSQEPTGRDEQFF.

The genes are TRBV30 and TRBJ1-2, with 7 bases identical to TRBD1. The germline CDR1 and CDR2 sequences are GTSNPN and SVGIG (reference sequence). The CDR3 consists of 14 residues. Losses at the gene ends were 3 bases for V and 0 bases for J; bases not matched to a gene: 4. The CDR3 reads CAWRRDRSNYGYTF. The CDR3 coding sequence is TGTGCCTGGAGACGGGACAGATCTAACTATGGCTACACCTTC. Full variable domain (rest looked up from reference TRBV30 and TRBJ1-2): SQTIHQWPATLVQPVGSPLSLECTVEGTSNPNLYWYRQAAGRGLQLLFYSVGIGQISSEVPQNLSASRPQDRQFILSSKKLLLSDSGFYLCAWRRDRSNYGYTFGSGTRLTVV.

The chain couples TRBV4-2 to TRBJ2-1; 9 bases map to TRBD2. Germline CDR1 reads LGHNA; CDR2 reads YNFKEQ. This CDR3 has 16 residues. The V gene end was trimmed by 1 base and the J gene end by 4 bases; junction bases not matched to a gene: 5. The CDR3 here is CASSQGGLAGYNEQFF. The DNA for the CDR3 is TGTGCCAGCAGCCAAGGAGGCCTAGCGGGATACAATGAGCAGTTCTTC.

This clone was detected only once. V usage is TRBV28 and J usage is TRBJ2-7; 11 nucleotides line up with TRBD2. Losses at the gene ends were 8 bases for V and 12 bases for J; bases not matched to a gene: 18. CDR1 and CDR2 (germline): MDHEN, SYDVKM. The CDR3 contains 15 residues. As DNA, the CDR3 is TGTGCCAGCGCAATGGATACCCTCTATAGCGGGAGGGTGTACTTC. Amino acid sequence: CASAMDTLYSGRVYF.

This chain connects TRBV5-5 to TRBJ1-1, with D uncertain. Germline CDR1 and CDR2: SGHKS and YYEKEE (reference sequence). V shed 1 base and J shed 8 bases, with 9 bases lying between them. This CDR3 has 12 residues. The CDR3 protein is CASSLIQSEAFF. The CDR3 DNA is TGTGCCAGCAGCTTGATTCAGTCAGAAGCTTTCTTT.

The CDR3: CASSLLQLNTEAFF. The CDR3, as DNA: TGCGCCAGCAGCTTACTACAGCTGAACACTGAAGCTTTCTTT. The V call is TRBV5-1, the J call TRBJ1-1; no definite D call. There are 14 residues in the CDR3. V dropped 2 bases and J dropped 0 bases, with 8 bases sitting between them. CDR1 and CDR2 from the germline V gene are SGHRS and YFSETQ.

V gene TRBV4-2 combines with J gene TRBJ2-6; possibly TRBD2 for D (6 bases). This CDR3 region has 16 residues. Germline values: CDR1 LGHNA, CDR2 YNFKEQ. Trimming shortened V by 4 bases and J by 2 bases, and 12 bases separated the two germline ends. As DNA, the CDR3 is TGTGCCAGCAGCCCATTGGAGGGACCTGGGGCCAACGTCCTGACTTTC. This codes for CASSPLEGPGANVLTF.

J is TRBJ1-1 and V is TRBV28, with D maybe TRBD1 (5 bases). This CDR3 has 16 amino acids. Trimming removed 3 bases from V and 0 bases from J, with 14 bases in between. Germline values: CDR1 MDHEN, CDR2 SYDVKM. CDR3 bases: TGTGCCAGCAGTTTGCCTCCGGGACGGCTGAACACTGAAGCTTTCTTT. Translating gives CASSLPPGRLNTEAFF.

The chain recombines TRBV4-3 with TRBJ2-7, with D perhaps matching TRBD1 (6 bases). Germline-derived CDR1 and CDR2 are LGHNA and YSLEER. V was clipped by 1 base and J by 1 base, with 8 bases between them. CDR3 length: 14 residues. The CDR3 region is CASSQVTGSYEQYF. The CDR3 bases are TGCGCCAGCAGCCAAGTCACAGGGTCCTACGAGCAGTACTTC.

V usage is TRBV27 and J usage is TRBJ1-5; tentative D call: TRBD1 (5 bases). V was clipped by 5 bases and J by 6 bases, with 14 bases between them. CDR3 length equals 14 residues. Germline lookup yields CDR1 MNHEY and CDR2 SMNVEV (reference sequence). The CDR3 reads CASSADSTAQPQHF. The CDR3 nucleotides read TGTGCCAGCAGTGCCGACAGTACCGCTCAGCCCCAGCATTTT.